The table lists the clone carrying this TCR beta chain with many counts. These data originate in a study of T-cell reconstitution after alpha-beta-depleted transplantation in children. Unique molecular identifiers tagged the TCRbeta library. TCRdb reanalysed the PCR reads using MiXCR and keeps one entry per CDR3 protein. The sample comprises 450,000 to 600,000 distinct CDR3 sequences, around a third of which are singletons, and 2% to 3% rests with the top ten. CDR1 and CDR2 (germline): MNHEY, SMNVEV (reference sequence). This CDR3 contains 13 residues. Trimming removed 9 bases from V and 2 bases from J; junction bases left unmatched: 3.

The chain has TRBV27 and TRBJ2-7; the match to TRBD2 covers 11 bases. The receptor was isolated from a human donor who donated a stem cell graft to a child with aplastic anemia. Sequenced here: PBMCs from the stem cell graft donor, sampled from the stem cell graft. The CDR3 DNA sequence: TGTGCCAGAGGGACTAGCGGAACCTACGAGCAGTACTTC. As protein: CARGTSGTYEQYF.